What follows is one TCR beta chain and its context. Trimming cost V 0 bases and J 6 bases, with 7 bases left between them. From germline, CDR1 is SGHNT and CDR2 YENEEA. This CDR3 has 13 residues. Clones were sequenced by immunoSEQ multiplex PCR, and TCRdb holds only the in-frame ones, with some missing. The profile shows tens of thousands of clones, about 91% of them singletons. The sample belongs to a study of T cell changes during pregnancy in multiple sclerosis. The receptor was isolated from a female donor with multiple sclerosis, enrolled in a pregnancy study. This sample comprised CD4+ T cells from peripheral blood mononuclear cells, obtained in the second trimester of pregnancy. The chain links TRBV11-3 to TRBJ2-3; D uncertain. CDR3 in amino acids: CASSLERRDTQYF. CDR3 nucleotides: TGTGCCAGCAGCTTAGAAAGGCGGGATACGCAGTATTTT.